One sample yielded the 21 T cell receptor beta chains listed below, sequenced in a study of human T cells and chemical hapten exposure. Each CDR3 protein gets one entry after TCRdb re-called the RACE reads with MiXCR. The sample consists of some 98,000 distinct CDR3 sequences, 11% of them appearing once. Time point defined: pre-sensitization, week 0. As for treatment: therapeutic diphenylcyclopropenone sensitization with weekly scalp DPC. The specimen comprised whole blood, sampled in connection with sensitization to the hapten diphenylcyclopropenone (DPC). Source of these receptors: a woman aged 55 to 70 with alopecia areata. Some clones in this sample may be carry-over from other donors' samples.

This clonotype was counted between two and nine times. The V call is TRBV10-3, the J call TRBJ2-5; 8 nucleotides agree with TRBD2. Germline V gene data show CDR1 as ENHRY and CDR2 as SYGVKD. The CDR3 runs 14 residues. The V and J ends lost 5 bases and 5 bases, in that order; junction bases with no gene match: 7. The CDR3 reads CAISSSRTSETQYF. Here the CDR3 DNA reads TGTGCCATCAGTTCCTCCCGGACTAGCGAGACCCAGTACTTC.

This clonotype came up many times. This chain links TRBV7-9 with TRBJ2-3; maybe TRBD1 (6 bases). V was pared by 2 bases and J by 4 bases, with 13 bases between. CDR1 and CDR2 (germline): SEHNR, FQNEAQ (reference sequence). The CDR3 extends over 15 amino acids. CDR3 DNA: TGTGCCAGCAGCTTATTCAAGGGGGATCCAGATACGCAGTATTTT. It specifies CASSLFKGDPDTQYF.

The chain has TRBV21-1 and TRBJ1-2; the table names TRBD1, a call not compared with the DNA. TRBV21-1 corresponds to a pseudogene. The CDR3 is 15 residues long. In nucleotides, the CDR3 is TGTGCCAGCAGCATGGGGCAGAACATAGTCTATGGCTACACCTTC. The encoded protein is CASSMGQNIVYGYTF.

The sample holds a few counts of this clonotype. This chain links TRBV2 with TRBJ2-5, with a tentative D call TRBD2 (5 bases). The CDR3 extends over 13 amino acids. Germline CDR1 SNHLY, CDR2 FYNNEI. V gave up 7 bases and J gave up 4 bases, with 13 bases separating them. CDR3 sequence: CASTQQRTETQYF. The CDR3 DNA is TGTGCCAGCACCCAGCAGCGGACAGAGACCCAGTACTTC.

Concerning this clonotype: A much larger clone sits a single nucleotide away, making a read error possible. The chain combines TRBV6-6 with TRBJ1-2, with a weak D call TRBD1 (5 bases). The CDR3 is 13 residues long. CDR1 and CDR2 (germline): MNHNY, SVGAGI (reference sequence). The CDR3 here is CASSFRGRTAYSF. The CDR3 coding sequence is TGTGCCAGCAGTTTTAGGGGCCGGACGGCCTACTCCTTC.

This clonotype has a count of ten or more. This chain links TRBV6-5 with TRBJ1-3; D not resolved. V was shortened by 6 bases and J by 0 bases, with 12 bases between the two germline ends. Germline V lookup: CDR1 MNHEY, CDR2 SVGAGI. The CDR3 consists of 15 residues. CDR3 in amino acids: CASRFLDSSGNTIYF. The CDR3 DNA follows: TGTGCCAGCAGATTCCTCGACTCCTCTGGAAACACCATATATTTT.

This clonotype was seen many times. V usage is TRBV29-1 and J usage is TRBJ1-2, with 7 bases matching TRBD1. The CDR3 contains 14 residues. V lost 4 bases to trimming and J lost 4 bases; unmatched junction nucleotides: 9. Germline CDR1 is SQVTM and CDR2 is ANQGSEA. CDR3 coding DNA: TGCAGCGTTGGCCGGAGGGGGCTTAGCTATGGCTACACCTTC. Its translation is CSVGRRGLSYGYTF.

The chain employs TRBV9 and TRBJ2-3; the match to TRBD2 covers 9 bases. The CDR3 sequence is 19 residues long. V dropped 0 bases and J dropped 0; count of bases not matched to a gene: 11. Germline V gene data show CDR1 as SGDLS and CDR2 as YYNGEE. CDR3 sequence reads: CASSVDVAGDQSSTDTQYF. CDR3 DNA: TGTGCCAGCAGCGTAGATGTAGCGGGGGATCAATCTAGCACAGATACGCAGTATTTT.

This clonotype has ten or more counts. This CDR3 is CAWSSGQFGRYTF. The CDR3 DNA sequence: TGTGCCTGGAGTTCGGGACAGTTCGGGCGCTACACCTTC. The chain recombines TRBV30 with TRBJ1-2, with TRBD1 identical over 7 bases. CDR3 size: 13 residues. The germline CDR1 and CDR2 sequences are GTSNPN and SVGIG (reference sequence). Germline trimming cut 2 bases from V and 9 bases from J; bases unmatched to any gene: 9.

This clonotype was seen ten or more times. The chain links TRBV5-1 to TRBJ1-2; possibly TRBD1 for D (5 bases). CDR1 and CDR2 (germline): SGHRS, YFSETQ. The V and J ends lost 0 bases and 8 bases respectively, with 14 bases between them. This CDR3 spans 14 amino acids. The CDR3 sequence is CASSLELGRGGYTF. Here the CDR3 DNA reads TGCGCCAGCAGCTTGGAATTGGGGCGAGGGGGCTACACCTTC.

At least ten counts were recorded for this clonotype. The genes are TRBV2 and TRBJ2-2, with 12 bases fitting TRBD2. With V trimmed by 6 bases and J by 9 bases, 14 bases remained unmatched. The CDR3 runs to 17 residues. The V gene's germline CDR1 is SNHLY and CDR2 FYNNEI. CDR3 amino acids: CASSPLAGGLTPWELFF. The DNA of the CDR3 is TGTGCCAGCAGCCCACTAGCGGGGGGCCTTACACCGTGGGAGCTGTTTTTT.

This clonotype showed up many times. The chain uses TRBV20-1 and TRBJ2-3; TRBD1 aligns across 9 bases. Per the germline V gene, CDR1 is DFQATT and CDR2 is SNEGSKA (reference sequence). This CDR3 is built from 15 residues. The J segment lost 3 bases and the V segment lost 5 bases, leaving 9 bases of the junction unmatched. CDR3: CSAGQGRFVTDTQYF. The CDR3 bases are TGCAGTGCTGGACAGGGGAGGTTTGTAACAGATACGCAGTATTTT.

This clonotype has a count of ten or more. The rearrangement joins TRBV30 to TRBJ1-2; no reliable D call. Germline V gene lookup returns CDR1 GTSNPN and CDR2 SVGIG (reference sequence). V shed 0 bases and J shed 7 bases, with 6 bases lying between them. The CDR3 contains 11 residues. This CDR3 reads CAWSVSFGYTF. As DNA, the CDR3 is TGTGCCTGGAGTGTATCTTTTGGCTACACCTTC.

The genes are TRBV29-1 and TRBJ2-7, with 7 nucleotides matching TRBD2. The germline gives CDR1 SQVTM, CDR2 ANQGSEA. The CDR3 is 14 amino acids. V lost 4 bases and J lost 5; bases outside the gene matches: 11. The CDR3 DNA is TGCAGCGTTGCGGGGCCAGGCCGGGGGGACGAGCAGTACTTC. The encoded protein is CSVAGPGRGDEQYF.

This clonotype was detected a few times. This chain connects TRBV7-6 to TRBJ2-2; D possibly uses TRBD1 or TRBD2 (5 bases each). The V and J ends lost 0 bases and 6 bases respectively, with 11 bases between them. CDR1 is SGHVS and CDR2 is FNYEAQ in the germline V gene. This CDR3 comprises 15 residues. The CDR3 spells CASSLAGTEAGELFF. For the CDR3, the DNA is TGTGCCAGCAGCTTAGCGGGGACGGAGGCCGGGGAGCTGTTTTTT.

This clonotype was picked up many times. The rearrangement uses TRBV2 and TRBJ2-4; D is ambiguous. V lost 1 base and J lost 1, with 8 bases in between. The CDR3 is 15 amino acids. Germline lookup yields CDR1 SNHLY and CDR2 FYNNEI. CDR3 loop: CASSEVSRAKNIQYF. The CDR3, as DNA: TGTGCCAGCAGTGAAGTCAGCCGGGCCAAAAACATTCAGTACTTC. Full variable domain (rest looked up from reference TRBV2 and TRBJ2-4): EPEVTQTPSHQVTQMGQEVILRCVPISNHLYFYWYRQILGQKVEFLVSFYNNEISEKSEIFDDQFSVERPDGSNFTLKIRSTKLEDSAMYFCASSEVSRAKNIQYFGAGTRLSVL.

The sample holds many counts of this clonotype. The V and J genes are TRBV9 and TRBJ2-3, with D possibly TRBD2 on 5 matching bases. V lost 1 base, J lost 0 bases, and 6 bases lay in between. Germline lookup yields CDR1 SGDLS and CDR2 YYNGEE. This CDR3 region has 14 residues. CDR3 in DNA: TGTGCCAGCAGCGTAAGGACTAGCACAGATACGCAGTATTTT. Translating it yields CASSVRTSTDTQYF.

The chain combines TRBV6-5 with TRBJ1-6, with unresolved D. CDR3 length equals 15 residues. Germline values: CDR1 MNHEY, CDR2 SVGAGI. The V end lost 7 bases, the J end lost 11 bases, and 21 bases lay between the germline ends. CDR3 sequence (DNA): TGTGCCAGCACCTCCAGCTTCGGGCGGTGGACACCCCTCCACTTT. Encoded protein: CASTSSFGRWTPLHF.

This clonotype was seen more than once but under ten times. The J gene is TRBJ2-6, the V gene TRBV3-1; D is uncertain. The CDR3 loop spans 15 amino acids. The V gene lost 4 bases and the J gene lost 0 bases, with 7 bases spanning the gap. The germline V gene has CDR1 LGHDT and CDR2 YNNKEL (reference sequence). Here the CDR3 reads CASSRDNSGANVLTF. The CDR3, as DNA: TGTGCCAGCAGCCGCGACAACTCTGGGGCCAACGTCCTGACTTTC.

This clonotype was detected a few times. V is TRBV6-5 and J is TRBJ1-1; D perhaps matches TRBD1 (5 bases). Trimming took 4 bases from V and 3 from J, leaving 15 bases between them. The germline CDR1 and CDR2 sequences are MNHEY and SVGAGI. The CDR3 sequence is 15 residues long. In DNA, the CDR3 is TGTGCCAGCAGTTGGGACCCGGCTACGCACACTGAAGCTTTCTTT. Its translation: CASSWDPATHTEAFF.

Worth noting for this clonotype: Being one base from a much bigger clone, this may be a read error. The chain employs TRBV12-3 or TRBV12-4 and TRBJ1-5; no definite D call. Trimming took off 6 bases at V and 6 bases at J, with 15 bases between the two ends. The CDR3 totals 14 residues. The CDR3 region has the DNA TGTGCCAGCAGATCTAGAGATTGGATTCAGCCCCAGCATTTT. Translation gives CASRSRDWIQPQHF.